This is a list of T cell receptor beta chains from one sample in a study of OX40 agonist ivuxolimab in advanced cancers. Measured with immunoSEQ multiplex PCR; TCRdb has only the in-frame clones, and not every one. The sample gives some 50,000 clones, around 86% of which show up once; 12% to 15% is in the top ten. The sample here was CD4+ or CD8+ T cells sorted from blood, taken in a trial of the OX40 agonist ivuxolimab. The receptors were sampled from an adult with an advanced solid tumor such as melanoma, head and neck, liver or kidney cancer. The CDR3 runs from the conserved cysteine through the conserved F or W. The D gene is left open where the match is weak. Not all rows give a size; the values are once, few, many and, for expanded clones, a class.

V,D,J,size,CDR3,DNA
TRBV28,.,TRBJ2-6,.,CASSFTGVSSGANVLTF,TGTGCCAGCAGTTTCACCGGGGTGAGCTCTGGGGCCAACGTCCTGACTTTC
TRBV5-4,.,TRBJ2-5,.,CASSLEQLPTQYF,TGTGCCAGCAGCTTGGAACAACTCCCTACCCAGTACTTC
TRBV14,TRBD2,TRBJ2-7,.,CASSQRTGGGRAVEQYF,TGTGCCAGCAGCCAACGTACGGGAGGTGGGAGGGCCGTCGAGCAGTACTTC
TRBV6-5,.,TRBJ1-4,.,CASSYLGGEKLFF,TGTGCCAGCAGTTACCTCGGGGGGGAAAAACTGTTTTTT
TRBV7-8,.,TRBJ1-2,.,CASSLAVRGYGYTF,TGTGCCAGCAGCTTAGCCGTCAGGGGCTATGGCTACACCTTC
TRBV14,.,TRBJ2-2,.,CASSQGGGRGGELFF,TGTGCCAGCAGCCAAGGTGGCGGTCGAGGCGGGGAGCTGTTTTTT
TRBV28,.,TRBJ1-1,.,CASSWGRGTEAFF,TGTGCCAGCAGTTGGGGGCGAGGCACTGAAGCTTTCTTT
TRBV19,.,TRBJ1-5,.,CASRSNRLGNQPQHF,TGTGCCAGTAGATCTAACCGGCTTGGCAATCAGCCCCAGCATTTT
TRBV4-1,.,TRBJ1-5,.,CASSPTNTVHSNQPQHF,TGCGCCAGCAGCCCCACGAACACGGTACATAGCAATCAGCCCCAGCATTTT
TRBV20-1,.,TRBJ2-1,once,CSARPRDEQFF,TGCAGTGCTAGACCTAGAGATGAGCAGTTCTTC
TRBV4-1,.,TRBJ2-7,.,CASSQDRHSVSYEQYF,TGCGCCAGCAGCCAAGATCGTCACAGCGTCTCCTACGAGCAGTACTTC
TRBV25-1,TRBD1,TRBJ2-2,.,CASSSTGTGSGELFF,TGTGCCAGCAGTTCGACCGGGACAGGGAGCGGGGAGCTGTTTTTT
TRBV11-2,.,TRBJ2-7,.,CASSFQLGTRREQYF,TGTGCCAGCAGCTTCCAACTCGGGACCCGTCGCGAGCAGTACTTC
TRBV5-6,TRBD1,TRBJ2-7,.,CASSWRGTGGYEQYF,TGTGCCAGCAGCTGGAGAGGGACAGGGGGCTACGAGCAGTACTTC
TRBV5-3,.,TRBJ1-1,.,CARSSTALNTEAFF,TGTGCCAGAAGCTCGACTGCACTGAACACTGAAGCTTTCTTT
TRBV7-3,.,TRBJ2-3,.,CASSLTAMADTQYF,TGTGCCAGCAGCCTAACCGCCATGGCAGATACGCAGTATTTT
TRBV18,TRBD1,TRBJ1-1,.,CASSPPFPLGGRTEAFF,TGTGCCAGCTCACCACCGTTTCCCCTAGGGGGCCGTACTGAAGCTTTCTTT
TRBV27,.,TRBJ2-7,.,CASGLLNYEQYF,TGTGCCAGCGGACTTTTAAACTACGAGCAGTACTTC
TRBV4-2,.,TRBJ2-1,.,CASSQAGPGSSYNEQFF,TGTGCCAGCAGCCAAGCTGGGCCCGGAAGCTCCTACAATGAGCAGTTCTTC
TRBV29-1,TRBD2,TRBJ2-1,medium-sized,CSVEDSGGGNEQFF,TGCAGCGTTGAAGATTCGGGCGGGGGCAATGAGCAGTTCTTC
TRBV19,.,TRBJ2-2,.,CASSGVGPGELFF,TGTGCCAGTTCCGGAGTAGGCCCCGGGGAGCTGTTTTTT
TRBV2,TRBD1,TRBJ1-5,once,CASTRGYSNQPQHF,TGTGCCAGCACCAGGGGGTATAGCAATCAGCCCCAGCATTTT
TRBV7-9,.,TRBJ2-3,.,CASSFMGSGTGTDTQYF,TGTGCCAGCAGCTTCATGGGTAGTGGCACAGGCACAGATACGCAGTATTTT
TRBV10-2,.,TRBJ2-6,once,CASSGNSTQSRANVLTF,TGCGCCAGCAGTGGAAACAGCACTCAAAGTCGGGCCAACGTCCTGACTTTC
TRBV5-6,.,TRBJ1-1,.,CASSQGSTEAFF,TGTGCCAGCAGCCAGGGGAGCACTGAAGCTTTCTTT
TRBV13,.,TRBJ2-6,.,CASSFWFGGANVLTF,TGTGCCAGCAGCTTTTGGTTCGGTGGGGCCAACGTCCTGACTTTC
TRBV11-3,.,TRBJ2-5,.,CASSLRGGTQYF,TGTGCCAGCAGCTTAAGGGGCGGGACCCAGTACTTC
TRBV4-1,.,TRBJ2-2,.,CASSQDRAITGELFF,TGCGCCAGCAGCCAAGATCGGGCTATCACCGGCGAGCTGTTTTTT
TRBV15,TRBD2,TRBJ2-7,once,CATSREYSGAYEQYF,TGTGCCACCAGCAGAGAGTATAGCGGGGCCTACGAGCAGTACTTC
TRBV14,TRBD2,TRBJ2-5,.,CASTLSGRYGETQYF,TGTGCCAGCACCCTTAGCGGGAGGTATGGAGAGACCCAGTACTTC
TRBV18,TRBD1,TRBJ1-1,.,CASSPLGATGGLTEAFF,TGTGCCAGCTCACCACTCGGGGCGACAGGGGGTTTGACTGAAGCTTTCTTT
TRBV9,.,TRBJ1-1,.,CASSVRAGGNPEAFF,TGTGCCAGCAGCGTTAGAGCCGGGGGGAATCCTGAAGCTTTCTTT
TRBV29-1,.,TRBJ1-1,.,CSVESGLSATEAFF,TGCAGCGTTGAGTCGGGCCTGTCGGCCACTGAAGCTTTCTTT
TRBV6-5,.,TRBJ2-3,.,CASSLRALSTDTQYF,TGTGCCAGCAGCCTCCGAGCTTTGAGCACAGATACGCAGTATTTT
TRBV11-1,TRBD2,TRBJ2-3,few,CASSSGLAGVADTQYF,TGTGCCAGCAGCTCGGGACTAGCGGGAGTTGCAGATACGCAGTATTTT
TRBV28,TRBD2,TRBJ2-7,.,CASSLYRTSGSYEQYF,TGTGCCAGCAGTTTATACCGGACTAGCGGGAGCTACGAGCAGTACTTC
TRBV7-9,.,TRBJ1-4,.,CASSLAPGFREKLFF,TGTGCCAGCAGCTTAGCGCCAGGGTTTCGTGAAAAACTGTTTTTT